The following is a T cell receptor beta chain sequence with its context. The sample comes from a study of shared clonotypes between healthy human individuals. Per the germline V gene, CDR1 is LGHNA and CDR2 is YNFKEQ. V was cut by 0 bases and J by 4 bases, with 12 bases left in between. CDR3 size: 15 residues. TCRdb's copy holds only in-frame clones and misses some; the assay was immunoSEQ multiplex PCR. The table shows about 2.2 million clones, with 80% to 95% occurring only once. The naive CD8 fraction comprised CD45RO-negative cells positively selected for CCR7 and excluded terminally differentiated effector memory CD45RA+ cells.

V is TRBV4-2 and J is TRBJ1-1, with no clear D. Sequenced input: naive CD8+ T cells from PBMCs. This TCR was recovered from a man aged 18 to 30 in good health. Some clones in this sample may be carry-over from other donors' samples. The CDR3 protein is CASSQDFVRPTEAFF. In DNA, the CDR3 is TGTGCCAGCAGCCAAGATTTTGTCCGGCCCACTGAAGCTTTCTTT.